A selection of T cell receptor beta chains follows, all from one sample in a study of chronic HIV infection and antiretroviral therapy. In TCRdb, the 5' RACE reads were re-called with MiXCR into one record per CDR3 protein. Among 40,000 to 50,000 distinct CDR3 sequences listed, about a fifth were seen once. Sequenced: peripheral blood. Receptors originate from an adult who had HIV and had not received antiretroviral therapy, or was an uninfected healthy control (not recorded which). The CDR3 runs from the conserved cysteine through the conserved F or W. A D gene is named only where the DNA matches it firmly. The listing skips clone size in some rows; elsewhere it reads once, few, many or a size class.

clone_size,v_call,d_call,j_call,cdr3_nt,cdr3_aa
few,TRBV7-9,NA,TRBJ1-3,TGTGCCAGCAGCCCTGACCGGAGCTCTGGAAACACCATATATTTT,CASSPDRSSGNTIYF
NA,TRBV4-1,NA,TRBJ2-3,TGCGCCAGCAGCCAACGGGCGGGGCCAGATACGCAGTATTTT,CASSQRAGPDTQYF
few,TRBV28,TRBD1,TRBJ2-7,TGTGCCAGCAGTGCTTGGGACAGGGTGGACTACGAGCAGTACTTC,CASSAWDRVDYEQYF
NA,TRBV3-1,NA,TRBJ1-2,TGTGCCAGCAGCCCTCCGAAGGGTAACTATGGCTACACCTTC,CASSPPKGNYGYTF
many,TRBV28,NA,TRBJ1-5,TGTGCCAGCAGTTTGGCGGGGGGTCAGCCCCAGCATTTT,CASSLAGGQPQHF
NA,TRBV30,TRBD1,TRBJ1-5,TGTGCCTGGAGTACGGGACAGCTCAATCAGCCCCAGCATTTT,CAWSTGQLNQPQHF
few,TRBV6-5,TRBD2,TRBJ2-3,TGTGCCAGCAGTGGGACTAGCGGGAGTAAAAAAGATACGCAGTATTTT,CASSGTSGSKKDTQYF
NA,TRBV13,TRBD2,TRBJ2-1,TGTGCCAGCAGCGACTCTAGCGGGAGGAGTCGCAATGAGCAGTTCTTC,CASSDSSGRSRNEQFF
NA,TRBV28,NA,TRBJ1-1,TGTGCCAGCAGCCCGGGGTTTAGCAGGGCGGAGAAAACTGAAGCTTTCTTT,CASSPGFSRAEKTEAFF
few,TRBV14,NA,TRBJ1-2,TGTGCCAGCAGCCAACCCCGGCCCTATGGCTACACCTTC,CASSQPRPYGYTF
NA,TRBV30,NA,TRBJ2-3,TGTGCCTGGAGTGTAAGGGGTAGCCCCACAGATACGCAGAATTTT,CAWSVRGSPTDTQNF
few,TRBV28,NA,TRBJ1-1,TGTGCCAGCAGTTTGATTGGGACACCAATGAACACTGAAGCTTTCTTT,CASSLIGTPMNTEAFF
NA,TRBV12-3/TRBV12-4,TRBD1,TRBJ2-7,TGTGCCACCAAACCCACCGGGACAGGGTATAACGAGCAGTACTTC,CATKPTGTGYNEQYF
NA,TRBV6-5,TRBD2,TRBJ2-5,TGTGCCAGCACCTCGCGGGAGGAGCAAGAGACCCAGTACTTC,CASTSREEQETQYF
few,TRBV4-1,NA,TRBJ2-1,TGCGCCAGCAGCCAAGGGAAGACAGGTGAAAATGAGCAGTTCTTC,CASSQGKTGENEQFF
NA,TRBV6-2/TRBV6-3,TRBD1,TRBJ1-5,TGTGCCAGCAGCCGACAGGGTAACAATCAGCCCCAGCATTTT,CASSRQGNNQPQHF
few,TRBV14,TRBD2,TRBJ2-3,TGTGCCAGCAGCCTTGGACTAGCGGGGCTAACAGATACGCAGTATTTT,CASSLGLAGLTDTQYF
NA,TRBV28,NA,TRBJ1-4,TGTGCCAGCACCAAAGGGGGGGGCCCAAGACCTAATGAAAAACTGTTTTTT,CASTKGGGPRPNEKLFF
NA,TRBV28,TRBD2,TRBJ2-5,TGTGCCAGCAGTCCCGCCCTAGCGGGACAAGAGACCCAGTACTTC,CASSPALAGQETQYF
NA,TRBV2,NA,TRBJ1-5,TGTGCCAGCAGTCCCGAAATTGGGGGACACGGTATGGCCCAGCATTTT,CASSPEIGGHGMAQHF
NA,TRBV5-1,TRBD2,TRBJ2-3,TGCGCCAGCAGCGTTAGCGGGACCAGCACAGATACGCAGTATTTT,CASSVSGTSTDTQYF
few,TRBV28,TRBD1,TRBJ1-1,TGTGCCAGCAGACTCAGGGGGCAAACTGAAGCTTTCTTT,CASRLRGQTEAFF
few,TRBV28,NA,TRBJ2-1,TGTGCCAGCAGTTCTGAGGATCTTAGGGACAATGAGCAGTTCTTC,CASSSEDLRDNEQFF